The rows below give T cell receptor beta chains drawn from one sample of a study of OX40 agonist ivuxolimab in advanced cancers. Sequencing used immunoSEQ multiplex PCR; TCRdb keeps in-frame clones, though not all of them. This repertoire shows 80,000 or so clones, approximately 85% found once; its top ten account for more than 2%. The sample in question was CD4+ or CD8+ T cells sorted from blood, obtained in a trial of the OX40 agonist ivuxolimab. The origin of the receptors is an adult with an advanced solid tumor such as melanoma, head and neck, liver or kidney cancer. Both conserved end residues are part of each CDR3. A D gene is named only where the DNA matches it firmly. Size is stated for part of the rows, as once, few or many counts, or as a class when the clone is expanded.

TRBJ2-1 . TRBV11-1 TRBD1 CASSSIRDRGQEQFF TGTGCCAGCAGCTCCATCCGGGACAGGGGGCAGGAGCAGTTCTTC
TRBJ2-5 . TRBV5-1 TRBD2 CASSLAGREEETQYF TGCGCCAGCAGCTTGGCTGGTCGGGAGGAGGAGACCCAGTACTTC
TRBJ2-2 . TRBV6-5 . CASSPPGDRTGELFF TGTGCCAGCAGTCCGCCGGGGGACAGAACCGGGGAGCTGTTTTTT
TRBJ2-7 . TRBV7-9 . CASSFFYEQYF TGTGCCAGCAGCTTCTTCTACGAGCAGTACTTC
TRBJ1-1 . TRBV7-2 TRBD1 CASSLGTGGREAFF TGTGCCAGCAGCTTAGGGACAGGGGGCCGTGAAGCTTTCTTT
TRBJ1-6 . TRBV19 . CASSITGGDPNSPLHF TGTGCCAGTAGTATAACCGGGGGTGATCCTAATTCACCCCTCCACTTT
TRBJ1-4 . TRBV19 . CASSIEAGEFTPNEKLFF TGTGCCAGTAGTATAGAGGCCGGCGAGTTTACTCCTAATGAAAAACTGTTTTTT
TRBJ2-1 . TRBV7-7 . CASSFGGQYNEQFF TGTGCTAGCAGCTTTGGGGGTCAATACAATGAGCAGTTCTTC
TRBJ2-2 . TRBV2 TRBD1 CASSPSDRAYTGELFF TGTGCCAGCAGTCCTTCGGACAGGGCGTACACCGGGGAGCTGTTTTTT
TRBJ1-2 . TRBV30 . CAWKPGPPTVGYTF TGTGCCTGGAAACCCGGCCCACCCACGGTTGGCTACACCTTC
TRBJ1-6 . TRBV6-6 . CASSYIPDNSPLHF TGTGCCAGCAGTTACATCCCAGATAATTCACCCCTCCACTTT
TRBJ2-3 . TRBV7-2 TRBD2 CASSLVSGDPSTDTQYF TGTGCCAGCAGCTTAGTTAGCGGGGACCCTAGCACAGATACGCAGTATTTT
TRBJ1-2 . TRBV28 . CASSGHTGYDYGYTF TGTGCCAGCAGCGGACACACTGGATACGACTATGGCTACACCTTC
TRBJ2-5 . TRBV7-2 TRBD2 CASSLSSGGAEETQYF TGTGCCAGCAGCCTTAGTAGCGGGGGGGCCGAAGAGACCCAGTACTTC
TRBJ2-2 . TRBV30 TRBD1 CAFDRGLGDTGELFF TGTGCCTTTGACAGGGGACTTGGGGACACCGGGGAGCTGTTTTTT
TRBJ2-5 . TRBV2 . CASSNDQRETQYF TGTGCCAGCAGCAACGACCAAAGAGAGACCCAGTACTTC
TRBJ1-5 . TRBV19 TRBD1 CASSPGGQGSQPQHF TGTGCCAGTAGTCCAGGCGGACAGGGGAGTCAGCCCCAGCATTTT
TRBJ2-7 . TRBV18 . CASSWRDSGQHEQYF TGTGCCAGCTCGTGGCGGGACAGTGGACAGCACGAGCAGTACTTC
TRBJ1-1 . TRBV18 . CASSPLLPGRAANTEAFF TGTGCCAGCTCACCACTCCTTCCCGGCAGGGCAGCGAACACTGAAGCTTTCTTT
TRBJ2-1 . TRBV18 TRBD2 CASSPLFGTSGAREQFF TGTGCCAGCTCACCACTCTTTGGGACTAGCGGGGCCAGGGAGCAGTTCTTC
TRBJ1-1 . TRBV10-3 . CAISELAPARPTEAFF TGTGCCATCAGTGAGCTCGCGCCAGCCCGGCCCACTGAAGCTTTCTTT
TRBJ1-5 . TRBV2 . CASSELSGDQPQHF TGTGCCAGCAGTGAACTTAGCGGGGATCAGCCCCAGCATTTT
TRBJ1-1 . TRBV29-1 . CSGITGENTEAFF TGCAGCGGCATTACAGGAGAGAACACTGAAGCTTTCTTT
TRBJ2-5 . TRBV5-6 . CASSLSLRETQYF TGTGCCAGCAGCTTGAGTCTAAGGGAGACCCAGTACTTC
TRBJ2-2 . TRBV7-7 TRBD1 CASSPGQGDTGELFF TGTGCCAGCAGCCCGGGACAGGGGGACACCGGGGAGCTGTTTTTT
TRBJ1-4 once TRBV6-5 . CASSSGLGGGDEKLFF TGTGCCAGCAGTTCTGGCCTGGGGGGCGGTGATGAAAAACTGTTTTTT
TRBJ1-2 . TRBV5-1 . CASSRDSPGGYTF TGCGCCAGCAGCCGGGACTCTCCCGGTGGCTACACCTTC
TRBJ1-6 once TRBV5-1 . CASSSTRGYNSPLHF TGCGCCAGCAGCTCTACGAGGGGGTATAATTCACCCCTCCACTTT
TRBJ2-2 few TRBV9 TRBD1 CASSPSPYRGPGELFF TGTGCCAGCAGCCCGAGCCCTTACAGGGGCCCCGGGGAGCTGTTTTTT
TRBJ2-2 . TRBV5-1 . CASSLESGSNTGELFF TGCGCCAGCAGCTTGGAGTCAGGTTCGAACACCGGGGAGCTGTTTTTT
TRBJ2-2 once TRBV5-4 TRBD2 CASSIPRGGTTGELFF TGTGCCAGCAGCATACCCCGCGGGGGAACCACCGGGGAGCTGTTTTTT
TRBJ2-3 . TRBV7-2 . CASSLGGTDTQYF TGTGCCAGCAGCCTCGGGGGCACAGATACGCAGTATTTT
TRBJ1-4 . TRBV19 TRBD1 CASSGDRQGYNEKLFF TGTGCCAGTAGTGGGGATCGACAGGGATACAATGAAAAACTGTTTTTT
TRBJ1-4 . TRBV23-1 . CASSHSWEATNEKLFF TGCGCCAGCAGTCATAGTTGGGAAGCAACTAATGAAAAACTGTTTTTT
TRBJ2-3 . TRBV28 . CASSSLGQYTDTQYF TGTGCCAGCAGCTCCCTCGGACAGTACACAGATACGCAGTATTTT
TRBJ2-3 once TRBV5-6 TRBD2 CASSLLTASGGADTQYF TGTGCCAGCAGCCTCCTGACGGCTAGCGGGGGGGCAGATACGCAGTATTTT
TRBJ1-4 . TRBV4-3 . CASSQEAGIMEKLFF TGCGCCAGCAGCCAAGAGGCAGGGATTATGGAAAAACTGTTTTTT
TRBJ2-5 . TRBV5-8 . CASSLEGGGPQETQYF TGTGCCAGCAGCTTGGAAGGGGGGGGGCCACAAGAGACCCAGTACTTC
TRBJ2-3 . TRBV5-1 TRBD2 CASRTSGGVDTQYF TGCGCCAGCCGGACTAGCGGGGGCGTAGATACGCAGTATTTT
TRBJ1-6 . TRBV15 TRBD1 CATRRGQGENSPLHF TGTGCCACCAGAAGAGGACAGGGGGAGAATTCACCCCTCCACTTT
TRBJ2-1 . TRBV7-9 . CASSLGGGYNEQFF TGTGCCAGCAGCTTAGGTGGGGGGTACAATGAGCAGTTCTTC
TRBJ1-5 . TRBV10-2 . CASRESNQPQHF TGCGCCAGCAGGGAAAGCAATCAGCCCCAGCATTTT
TRBJ2-2 . TRBV7-2 TRBD2 CASSRPASGLTGELFF TGTGCCAGCAGCCGCCCCGCTAGCGGACTTACCGGGGAGCTGTTTTTT
TRBJ2-7 . TRBV5-1 . CASSLTPPGSASYEQYF TGCGCCAGCAGCTTGACCCCCCCGGGCAGCGCTTCCTACGAGCAGTACTTC
TRBJ2-1 . TRBV2 . CASTVAGVTYNEQFF TGTGCCAGCACCGTGGCCGGGGTGACCTACAATGAGCAGTTCTTC
TRBJ2-5 . TRBV19 . CASIGAGRETQYF TGTGCCAGTATCGGAGCAGGGAGGGAGACCCAGTACTTC
TRBJ1-2 . TRBV19 TRBD1 CASNHDRGNYGYTF TGTGCCAGCAATCACGACAGGGGAAACTATGGCTACACCTTC
TRBJ1-2 . TRBV6-6 . CASSSGLNYGYTF TGTGCCAGCAGTTCTGGGCTAAACTATGGCTACACCTTC
TRBJ1-1 . TRBV12-5 . CASGLPRAGSHTEAFF TGTGCTAGTGGTTTGCCGCGCGCCGGCAGCCACACTGAAGCTTTCTTT
TRBJ1-1 few TRBV30 . CAWTPGSMNTEAFF TGTGCCTGGACACCGGGAAGCATGAACACTGAAGCTTTCTTT
TRBJ2-1 . TRBV7-7 . CASSPAMRYNEQFF TGTGCTAGCAGCCCCGCGATGCGCTACAATGAGCAGTTCTTC
TRBJ1-4 . TRBV2 TRBD1 CASRGQGFEKLFF TGTGCCAGCAGGGGACAGGGGTTTGAAAAACTGTTTTTT
TRBJ2-3 . TRBV6-1 TRBD2 CASRTSGGGTDTQYF TGTGCCAGCAGGACTAGCGGGGGGGGCACAGATACGCAGTATTTT
TRBJ2-7 once TRBV30 . CAWSVGSYEQYF TGTGCCTGGAGTGTAGGGTCCTACGAGCAGTACTTC